A single sample gave rise to the 30 T cell receptor beta chains below, sequenced in a study of blood T cells in healthy people across ages. The use of a sample-barcoded 5' primer and a J-beta primer mix characterized a second PCR of roughly 6 to 12 cycles. TCRdb re-derived calls from the 5' RACE reads in MiXCR, one entry per CDR3 protein. Of roughly 720,000 distinct CDR3 sequences in the sample, about 48% were seen once. The sample was blood. The receptors originated from a man older than 75 in good health.

This clonotype was observed many times. The chain carries TRBV12-5 and TRBJ2-7; D gene unclear. The CDR3 loop spans 11 amino acids. Trimming stripped 7 bases from V and 5 bases from J, with 9 bases between. In germline, CDR1 is LGHNT, CDR2 FRNRAP. CDR3: CASARAHEQYF. The CDR3 DNA is TGTGCTAGTGCAAGGGCCCACGAGCAGTACTTC.

The chain combines TRBV27 with TRBJ2-7; D is possibly TRBD1 (5 bases). V lost 2 bases and J lost 5, with 16 bases in between. The CDR3 runs to 15 residues. Germline V CDR1 and CDR2: MNHEY, SMNVEV (reference sequence). The CDR3 coding sequence is TGTGCCAGCAGTTTAAGGGGCCAGGGCCGGAACGAGCAGTACTTC. Protein: CASSLRGQGRNEQYF.

The genes are TRBV12-3 or TRBV12-4 and TRBJ1-2; TRBD1 matches at 8 bases. The ends lost 3 bases at V and 4 bases at J; junction bases unmatched: 4. This CDR3 is built from 14 residues. The CDR3 spells CASSFGTGLYGYTF. CDR3 bases: TGTGCCAGCAGTTTTGGGACAGGACTCTATGGCTACACCTTC.

The DNA of the CDR3 is TGTGCCTCACCGGGACTAGCAGGCAATGAGCAGTTCTTC. Protein product: CASPGLAGNEQFF. The V call is TRBV30, the J call TRBJ2-1; 9 nucleotides match TRBD2. From germline, CDR1 is GTSNPN and CDR2 SVGIG (reference sequence). This CDR3 is built from 13 residues. With V trimmed by 7 bases and J by 6 bases, 7 bases remained unmatched.

In its sample, this clonotype was seen a few times. The V call is TRBV7-9, the J call TRBJ2-7, with D uncertain. CDR1 and CDR2 (germline): SEHNR, FQNEAQ (reference sequence). The CDR3 consists of 13 residues. V lost 8 bases and J lost 3, with 14 bases in between. The CDR3 DNA reads as TGTGCCAGCGAACCGACAAAAAGCTACGAGCAGTACTTC. The encoded protein is CASEPTKSYEQYF.

This clonotype has more than one count but fewer than ten. One end of the junction is discordant with germline, which a read error may explain. CDR3 in DNA: TGTGCTAGCAGCTTAGTAATACAGGGGAATGAGGCAGATACGCAGTATTTT. Its protein product is CASSLVIQGNEADTQYF. The J gene is TRBJ2-3, the V gene TRBV7-7; 7 bases match TRBD1. CDR3 length equals 17 residues. Germline loops: CDR1 SSHAT, CDR2 FNYEAQ (reference sequence).

The chain combines TRBV12-3 or TRBV12-4 with TRBJ2-7; TRBD2 might be the D (6 bases). The CDR3 runs to 15 residues. V lost 5 bases and J lost 7, with 21 bases in between. CDR3 sequence reads: CASSPRVAAYNEQYF. DNA of the CDR3: TGTGCCAGCAGTCCCAGGGTAGCGGCCTACAATGAGCAGTACTTC.

The chain recombines TRBV28 with TRBJ1-2, with D possibly TRBD1 on 6 matching bases. The germline V and J ends were trimmed by 3 bases and 5 bases, with 10 bases remaining between them. There are 13 residues in the CDR3. Germline CDR1 and CDR2: MDHEN and SYDVKM. This CDR3 is CASSLGGWYGYTF. The CDR3 bases are TGTGCCAGCAGTTTGGGGGGCTGGTATGGCTACACCTTC.

V usage is TRBV6-1 and J usage is TRBJ2-6; no definite D call. Germline V gene lookup returns CDR1 MNHNS and CDR2 SASEGT. V was pared by 6 bases and J by 7 bases, with 28 bases between. The CDR3 sequence is 19 residues long. The CDR3 loop reads CASSPLGRLLALGANVLTF. In nucleotides, the CDR3 is TGTGCCAGCAGCCCTTTGGGCAGATTACTCGCTCTGGGCGCCAACGTCCTGACTTTC.

The rearrangement links TRBV18 to TRBJ2-2; 14 positions match TRBD2. CDR3 length: 17 amino acids. Germline assignment: CDR1 KGHSH and CDR2 LQKENI. V dropped 4 bases and J dropped 0; count of bases not matched to a gene: 1. This CDR3 reads CASSRLAGGANTGELFF. CDR3 sequence (DNA): TGTGCCAGCTCACGACTAGCGGGAGGGGCGAACACCGGGGAGCTGTTTTTT.

There are a few counts of this clonotype. V usage is TRBV7-9 and J usage is TRBJ2-1, with D possibly TRBD2 on 6 matching bases. Trimming stripped 1 base from V and 2 bases from J, with 12 bases between. The CDR3 runs to 16 residues. CDR1 is SEHNR and CDR2 is FQNEAQ in the germline V gene (reference sequence). CDR3 coding DNA: TGTGCCAGCAGCTTAGGTGCTAGCGTAACCTACAATGAGCAGTTCTTC. As protein: CASSLGASVTYNEQFF.

The chain has TRBV18 and TRBJ2-3, with 10 bases matching TRBD1. The CDR3 has 15 amino acids. The V and J ends lost 5 bases and 14 bases, in that order; junction bases with no gene match: 16. In germline, CDR1 is KGHSH, CDR2 LQKENI. The CDR3 nucleotides are TGTGCCAGCTCATTACCGGGACAGGGGTTCAGATACGCGTATTTT. The encoded protein is CASSLPGQGFRYAYF.

In regard to this clonotype: At one end the junction does not follow the germline gene, possibly because of a read error. This chain links TRBV20-1 with TRBJ1-6; D might be TRBD1 (5 bases). Germline lookup yields CDR1 DFQATT and CDR2 SNEGSKA (reference sequence). The CDR3 runs to 15 residues. The CDR3 coding sequence is TGCAGTGCTGGGGACTTCTACATCTATAGTTCACCCCTCCACTTT. It specifies CSAGDFYIYSSPLHF.

J is TRBJ2-2 and V is TRBV5-1, with TRBD2 identical over 9 bases. CDR1 is SGHRS and CDR2 is YFSETQ in the germline V gene. Unmatched junction bases numbered 7, after V lost 3 bases and J lost 4 bases. This CDR3 spans 16 amino acids. CDR3 DNA: TGCGCCAGCAGCTCCATAGCGGGAGCGGGCACCGGGGAGCTGTTTTTT. This translates into CASSSIAGAGTGELFF.

With respect to this clonotype: A much more abundant neighbour one base away suggests this may be a read error. V and J are TRBV29-1 and TRBJ2-1, with no clear D. The CDR3 runs to 17 residues. Germline lookup yields CDR1 SQVTM and CDR2 ANQGSEA. The CDR3 DNA follows: TGCGGCGTTGCAGGTTCGGAGCGTCAGTATCCGTACAATGAGCAGTTCTTC. This encodes CGVAGSERQYPYNEQFF.

The chain is built from TRBV3-1 and TRBJ2-7, with 8 positions matching TRBD2. CDR1 is LGHDT and CDR2 is YNNKEL in the germline V gene (reference sequence). The trim removed 1 base at V and 3 bases at J, leaving 5 bases unmatched. The CDR3 covers 15 residues. CDR3 loop: CASSQGGGPIYEQYF. The DNA for the CDR3 is TGTGCCAGCAGCCAAGGCGGGGGGCCGATCTACGAGCAGTACTTC.

This clonotype occurred once. The rearrangement links TRBV29-1 to TRBJ1-1; no definite D call. The CDR3 spans 13 residues. V shed 6 bases and J shed 7 bases, with 18 bases lying between them. In germline, CDR1 is SQVTM, CDR2 ANQGSEA. The CDR3 DNA reads as TGCAGCGTCACCAAGATGGACGGGGATGAAGCTTTCTTT. It specifies CSVTKMDGDEAFF.

The rearrangement joins TRBV20-1 to TRBJ1-2; D remains ambiguous. Germline values: CDR1 DFQATT, CDR2 SNEGSKA (reference sequence). V lost 1 base to trimming and J lost 4 bases, with 10 bases between them. There are 13 residues in the CDR3. In DNA, the CDR3 is TGCAGTGCTAGAGTGGCCAGGAGCTATGGCTACACCTTC. It encodes CSARVARSYGYTF.

This clonotype occurred a few times. This chain connects TRBV20-1 to TRBJ1-4, with D hard to call. V lost 6 bases and J lost 8, with 13 bases in between. The CDR3 contains 12 residues. Germline lookup yields CDR1 DFQATT and CDR2 SNEGSKA (reference sequence). CDR3 loop: CSAPNLGEKLFF. Written as DNA, the CDR3 is TGCAGTGCCCCGAACCTGGGGGAAAAACTGTTTTTT.

V and J are TRBV12-3 or TRBV12-4 and TRBJ2-4, with TRBD2 matching over 7 bases. The trim removed 6 bases at V and 5 bases at J, leaving 10 bases unmatched. This CDR3 has 15 residues. The CDR3 DNA follows: TGTGCCAGCAGCAGACTAGCCTCTAGTCAAAACATTCAGTACTTC. This sequence encodes CASSRLASSQNIQYF.

V gene TRBV4-1 combines with J gene TRBJ2-5; D is undetermined. TRBJ2-7 explains the end of the DNA better; the J call may be wrong. This CDR3 is 17 amino acids long. Germline assignment: CDR1 MGHRA and CDR2 YSYEKL. Written as DNA, the CDR3 is TGCGCCAGCAGCCACCCAGGCGGCGCGGTGCCCGCCTACGAGCAGTACTTC. It codes for CASSHPGGAVPAYEQYF.

This clonotype was found a few times. The chain combines TRBV7-9 with TRBJ1-2; D gene unclear. Per germline, CDR1 SEHNR and CDR2 FQNEAQ (reference sequence). V was trimmed by 3 bases and J by 8 bases, leaving 10 bases between them. This CDR3 region has 12 residues. The CDR3 coding sequence is TGTGCCAGCAGCTTGAGTGGGAGGGGCTACACCTTC. Residues: CASSLSGRGYTF. Full variable domain (rest looked up from reference TRBV7-9 and TRBJ1-2): DTGVSQNPRHKITKRGQNVTFRCDPISEHNRLYWYRQTLGQGPEFLTYFQNEAQLEKSRLLSDRFSAERPKGSFSTLEIQRTEQGDSAMYLCASSLSGRGYTFGSGTRLTVV.

This clonotype came up a few times. This chain joins TRBV10-3 and TRBJ2-7; 12 nucleotides align to TRBD2. Germline V gene data show CDR1 as ENHRY and CDR2 as SYGVKD. The CDR3 has 18 residues. After removal of 6 bases from V and 0 bases from J, the junction contained 12 bases not matched to a gene. CDR3 nucleotide sequence: TGTGCCATCAGCTCCCCGGGACTAGCGGGCAGGAGCTCCTACGAGCAGTACTTC. Translating it yields CAISSPGLAGRSSYEQYF.

In DNA, the CDR3 is TGCAGTGCCGAAACCCGGGCTAGCGGGAGTAAATACGAGCAGTACTTC. Translated, it gives CSAETRASGSKYEQYF. This sequence joins TRBV20-1 and TRBJ2-5; 10 bases match TRBD2. Near its end, the DNA agrees better with TRBJ2-7, so the J call may be wrong. Germline CDR1 is DFQATT and CDR2 is SNEGSKA (reference sequence). The CDR3 loop spans 16 amino acids.

A few counts support this clonotype. The CDR3, as DNA: TGCAGTGCTAGAGATCACACGGGAGTAAGGGATACGCAGTATTTT. Translation gives CSARDHTGVRDTQYF. The genes are TRBV20-1 and TRBJ2-3; possibly TRBD2 for D (6 bases). The CDR3 runs 15 residues. Trimming shortened V by 0 bases and J by 6 bases, and 16 bases separated the two germline ends. Germline V lookup: CDR1 DFQATT, CDR2 SNEGSKA (reference sequence).

The chain is built from TRBV7-9 and TRBJ2-1; 12 bases map to TRBD2. V dropped 4 bases and J dropped 2; count of bases not matched to a gene: 3. Germline V lookup: CDR1 SEHNR, CDR2 FQNEAQ (reference sequence). The CDR3 length is 16 residues. The CDR3 is CASSSPSGRAYNEQFF. CDR3 coding DNA: TGTGCCAGCAGCTCCCCTAGCGGGAGGGCCTACAATGAGCAGTTCTTC.

The chain links TRBV10-2 to TRBJ2-5; D gene unclear. The CDR3 totals 15 residues. CDR1 WSHSY and CDR2 SAAADI come from the germline V gene. V lost 3 bases and J 4 bases, leaving 15 bases between the germline ends. The CDR3 protein is CASSEHRRSAETQYF. The CDR3 DNA reads TGCGCCAGCAGTGAACATCGACGGTCAGCAGAGACCCAGTACTTC.

CDR3 DNA sequence: TGCAGTGCCCCCGAGGGGGGCTCACCCCTCCACTTT. Residues: CSAPEGGSPLHF. V and J are TRBV20-1 and TRBJ1-6, with D perhaps matching TRBD1 (6 bases). V was pared by 6 bases and J by 10 bases, with 13 bases between. Germline assignment: CDR1 DFQATT and CDR2 SNEGSKA (reference sequence). The CDR3 length is 12 residues.

The chain employs TRBV6-2 or TRBV6-3 and TRBJ2-7; D gene unclear. Germline CDR1 MNHEY, CDR2 SVGEGT. V gave up 6 bases and J gave up 6 bases, with 12 bases separating them. The CDR3 covers 12 residues. CDR3 region: CASRPIGAEQYF. CDR3 nucleotides: TGTGCCAGCAGGCCTATTGGTGCCGAGCAGTACTTC.

The V call is TRBV7-8, the J call TRBJ2-1; 9 bases are shared with TRBD2. This CDR3 is 15 amino acids long. Trimming at V came to 3 bases and at J to 4 bases, leaving 4 bases not matched to a gene. The germline CDR1 and CDR2 sequences are SGHVS and FQNEAQ. CDR3 sequence (DNA): TGTGCCAGCAGCTTCCTAGCGGGATTATACAATGAGCAGTTCTTC. Amino acid sequence: CASSFLAGLYNEQFF.